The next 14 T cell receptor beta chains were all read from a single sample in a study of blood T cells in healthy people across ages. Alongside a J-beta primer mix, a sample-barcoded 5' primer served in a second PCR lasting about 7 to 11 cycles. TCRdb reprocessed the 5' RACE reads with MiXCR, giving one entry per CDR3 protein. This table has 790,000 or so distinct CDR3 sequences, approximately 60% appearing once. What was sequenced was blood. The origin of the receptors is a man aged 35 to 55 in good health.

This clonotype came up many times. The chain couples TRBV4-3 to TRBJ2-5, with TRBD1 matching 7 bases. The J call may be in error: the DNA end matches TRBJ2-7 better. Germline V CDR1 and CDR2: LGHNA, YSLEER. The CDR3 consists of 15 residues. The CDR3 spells CASSQEHRGFDEQYF. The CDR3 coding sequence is TGCGCCAGCAGCCAAGAGCACAGGGGTTTCGACGAGCAGTACTTC.

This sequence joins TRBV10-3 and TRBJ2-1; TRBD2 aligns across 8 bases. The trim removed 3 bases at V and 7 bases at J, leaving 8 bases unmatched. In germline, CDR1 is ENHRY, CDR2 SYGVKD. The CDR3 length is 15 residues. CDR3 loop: CAISDSAGVTNEQFF. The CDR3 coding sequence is TGTGCCATCAGTGACTCAGCGGGAGTAACGAATGAGCAGTTCTTC.

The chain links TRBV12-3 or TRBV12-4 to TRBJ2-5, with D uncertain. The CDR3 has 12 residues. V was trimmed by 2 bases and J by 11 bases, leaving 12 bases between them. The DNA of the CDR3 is TGTGCCAGCAGTTTAAACCTCAACGAACAGTACTTC. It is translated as CASSLNLNEQYF.

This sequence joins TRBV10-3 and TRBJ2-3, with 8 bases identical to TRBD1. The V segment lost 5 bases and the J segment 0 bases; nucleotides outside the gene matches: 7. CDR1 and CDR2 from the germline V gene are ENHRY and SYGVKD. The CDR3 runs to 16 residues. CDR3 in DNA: TGTGCCATCAGTACTACGGGACAGGCGAGCACAGATACGCAGTATTTT. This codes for CAISTTGQASTDTQYF.

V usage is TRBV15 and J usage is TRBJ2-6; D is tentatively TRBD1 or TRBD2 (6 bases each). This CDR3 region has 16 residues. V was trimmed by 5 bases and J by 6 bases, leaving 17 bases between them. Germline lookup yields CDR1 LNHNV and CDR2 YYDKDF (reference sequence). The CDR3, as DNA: TGTGCCACCAGCGTCACCGCGGGACACAAGGCCAACGTCCTGACTTTC. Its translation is CATSVTAGHKANVLTF.

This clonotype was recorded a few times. Written as DNA, the CDR3 is TGCAGCGCCGTCGGGTCGGGACAGAGACCGTCTGGGGCCAACGTCCTGACTTTC. This gives the protein CSAVGSGQRPSGANVLTF. The chain recombines TRBV29-1 with TRBJ2-6, with TRBD1 matching 7 bases. CDR3 length: 18 amino acids. The germline CDR1 and CDR2 sequences are SQVTM and ANQGSEA. The ends lost 7 bases at V and 1 base at J; junction bases unmatched: 16.

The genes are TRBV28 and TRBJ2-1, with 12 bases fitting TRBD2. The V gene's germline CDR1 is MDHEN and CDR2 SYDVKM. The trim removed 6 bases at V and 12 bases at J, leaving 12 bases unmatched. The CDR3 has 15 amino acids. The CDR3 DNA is TGTGCCAGCAGAAGTCAGACTAGCGGGGGCGCAGGGCAGTTCTTC. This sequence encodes CASRSQTSGGAGQFF.

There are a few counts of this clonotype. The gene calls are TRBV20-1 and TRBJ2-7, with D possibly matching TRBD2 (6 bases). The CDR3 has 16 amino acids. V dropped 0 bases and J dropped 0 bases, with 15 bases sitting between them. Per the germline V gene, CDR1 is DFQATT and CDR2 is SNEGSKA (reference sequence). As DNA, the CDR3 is TGCAGTGCTAGAGATCTTGGCGGGACGAGCTCCTACGAGCAGTACTTC. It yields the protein CSARDLGGTSSYEQYF.

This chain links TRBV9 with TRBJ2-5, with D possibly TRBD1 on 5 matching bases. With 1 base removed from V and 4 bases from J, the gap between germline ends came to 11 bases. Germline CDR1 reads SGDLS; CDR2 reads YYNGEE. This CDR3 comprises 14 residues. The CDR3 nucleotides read TGTGCCAGCAGCGTATCAGGGTACGGAGAGACCCAGTACTTC. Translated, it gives CASSVSGYGETQYF.

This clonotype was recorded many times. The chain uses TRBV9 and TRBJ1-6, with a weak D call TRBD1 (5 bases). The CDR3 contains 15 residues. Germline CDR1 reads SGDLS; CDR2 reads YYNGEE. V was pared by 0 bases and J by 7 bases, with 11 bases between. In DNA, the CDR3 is TGTGCCAGCAGCGTAGGAACAGGCGGCAATTCACCCCTCCACTTT. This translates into CASSVGTGGNSPLHF.

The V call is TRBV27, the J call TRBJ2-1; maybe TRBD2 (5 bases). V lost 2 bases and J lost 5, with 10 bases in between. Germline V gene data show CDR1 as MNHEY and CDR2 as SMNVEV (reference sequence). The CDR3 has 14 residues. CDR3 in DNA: TGTGCCAGCAGTTTACCTCGACTAAACAATGAGCAGTTCTTC. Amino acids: CASSLPRLNNEQFF.

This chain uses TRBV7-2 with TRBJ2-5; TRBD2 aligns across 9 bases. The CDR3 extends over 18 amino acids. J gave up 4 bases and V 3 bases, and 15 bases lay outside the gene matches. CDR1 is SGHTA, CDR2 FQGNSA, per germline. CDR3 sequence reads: CASSLGGIAGEWGETQYF. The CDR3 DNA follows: TGTGCCAGCAGCTTGGGTGGGATAGCGGGAGAATGGGGAGAGACCCAGTACTTC.

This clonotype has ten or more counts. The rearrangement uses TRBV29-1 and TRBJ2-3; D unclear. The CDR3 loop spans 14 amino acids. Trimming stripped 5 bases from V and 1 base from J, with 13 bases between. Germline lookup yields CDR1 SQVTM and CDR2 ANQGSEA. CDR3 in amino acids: CSVYGPRGTDTQYF. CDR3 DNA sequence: TGCAGCGTTTACGGACCCCGGGGCACAGATACGCAGTATTTT.

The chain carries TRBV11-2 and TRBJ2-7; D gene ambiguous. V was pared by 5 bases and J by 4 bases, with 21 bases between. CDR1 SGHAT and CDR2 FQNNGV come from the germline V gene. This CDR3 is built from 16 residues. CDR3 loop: CASSRRTSGLGYEQYF. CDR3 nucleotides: TGTGCCAGCAGCCGCCGGACCAGTGGTCTCGGGTACGAGCAGTACTTC.